This TCR beta chain was sequenced during a study of cytotoxic CD8 clonotypes in ibrutinib-treated CLL. Cryopreserved PBMCs yielded approximately 2 micrograms of genomic DNA for TCR beta libraries. Germline CDR1 LNHDA, CDR2 SQIVND (reference sequence). This CDR3 comprises 15 residues. Trimming stripped 0 bases from V and 3 bases from J, with 8 bases between. Study-wide findings and caveats: Clonality went up at the time of ibrutinib response, stayed stable in sustained remission, and later dropped back toward its baseline level at progression. Treatment left the uncommon public clonotypes either contracted or stable in frequency. Sustained-remission and progressing patients diverged in sampling times.

About this clone itself: As yet, its antigen is unknown.

Assay: immunoSEQ multiplex PCR; the TCRdb copy retains only in-frame clones and omits some. The sample has about 160,000 clones; 84% are singletons. The clonotype originates from a human donor with chronic lymphocytic leukemia. The source was PBMCs, collected after 24 months of ibrutinib treatment. The V call is TRBV19, the J call TRBJ2-2; D possibly corresponds to TRBD2 (5 bases). CDR3: CASSIDSGYTGELFF. The CDR3 coding sequence is TGTGCCAGTAGTATAGATTCGGGGTACACCGGGGAGCTGTTTTTT.